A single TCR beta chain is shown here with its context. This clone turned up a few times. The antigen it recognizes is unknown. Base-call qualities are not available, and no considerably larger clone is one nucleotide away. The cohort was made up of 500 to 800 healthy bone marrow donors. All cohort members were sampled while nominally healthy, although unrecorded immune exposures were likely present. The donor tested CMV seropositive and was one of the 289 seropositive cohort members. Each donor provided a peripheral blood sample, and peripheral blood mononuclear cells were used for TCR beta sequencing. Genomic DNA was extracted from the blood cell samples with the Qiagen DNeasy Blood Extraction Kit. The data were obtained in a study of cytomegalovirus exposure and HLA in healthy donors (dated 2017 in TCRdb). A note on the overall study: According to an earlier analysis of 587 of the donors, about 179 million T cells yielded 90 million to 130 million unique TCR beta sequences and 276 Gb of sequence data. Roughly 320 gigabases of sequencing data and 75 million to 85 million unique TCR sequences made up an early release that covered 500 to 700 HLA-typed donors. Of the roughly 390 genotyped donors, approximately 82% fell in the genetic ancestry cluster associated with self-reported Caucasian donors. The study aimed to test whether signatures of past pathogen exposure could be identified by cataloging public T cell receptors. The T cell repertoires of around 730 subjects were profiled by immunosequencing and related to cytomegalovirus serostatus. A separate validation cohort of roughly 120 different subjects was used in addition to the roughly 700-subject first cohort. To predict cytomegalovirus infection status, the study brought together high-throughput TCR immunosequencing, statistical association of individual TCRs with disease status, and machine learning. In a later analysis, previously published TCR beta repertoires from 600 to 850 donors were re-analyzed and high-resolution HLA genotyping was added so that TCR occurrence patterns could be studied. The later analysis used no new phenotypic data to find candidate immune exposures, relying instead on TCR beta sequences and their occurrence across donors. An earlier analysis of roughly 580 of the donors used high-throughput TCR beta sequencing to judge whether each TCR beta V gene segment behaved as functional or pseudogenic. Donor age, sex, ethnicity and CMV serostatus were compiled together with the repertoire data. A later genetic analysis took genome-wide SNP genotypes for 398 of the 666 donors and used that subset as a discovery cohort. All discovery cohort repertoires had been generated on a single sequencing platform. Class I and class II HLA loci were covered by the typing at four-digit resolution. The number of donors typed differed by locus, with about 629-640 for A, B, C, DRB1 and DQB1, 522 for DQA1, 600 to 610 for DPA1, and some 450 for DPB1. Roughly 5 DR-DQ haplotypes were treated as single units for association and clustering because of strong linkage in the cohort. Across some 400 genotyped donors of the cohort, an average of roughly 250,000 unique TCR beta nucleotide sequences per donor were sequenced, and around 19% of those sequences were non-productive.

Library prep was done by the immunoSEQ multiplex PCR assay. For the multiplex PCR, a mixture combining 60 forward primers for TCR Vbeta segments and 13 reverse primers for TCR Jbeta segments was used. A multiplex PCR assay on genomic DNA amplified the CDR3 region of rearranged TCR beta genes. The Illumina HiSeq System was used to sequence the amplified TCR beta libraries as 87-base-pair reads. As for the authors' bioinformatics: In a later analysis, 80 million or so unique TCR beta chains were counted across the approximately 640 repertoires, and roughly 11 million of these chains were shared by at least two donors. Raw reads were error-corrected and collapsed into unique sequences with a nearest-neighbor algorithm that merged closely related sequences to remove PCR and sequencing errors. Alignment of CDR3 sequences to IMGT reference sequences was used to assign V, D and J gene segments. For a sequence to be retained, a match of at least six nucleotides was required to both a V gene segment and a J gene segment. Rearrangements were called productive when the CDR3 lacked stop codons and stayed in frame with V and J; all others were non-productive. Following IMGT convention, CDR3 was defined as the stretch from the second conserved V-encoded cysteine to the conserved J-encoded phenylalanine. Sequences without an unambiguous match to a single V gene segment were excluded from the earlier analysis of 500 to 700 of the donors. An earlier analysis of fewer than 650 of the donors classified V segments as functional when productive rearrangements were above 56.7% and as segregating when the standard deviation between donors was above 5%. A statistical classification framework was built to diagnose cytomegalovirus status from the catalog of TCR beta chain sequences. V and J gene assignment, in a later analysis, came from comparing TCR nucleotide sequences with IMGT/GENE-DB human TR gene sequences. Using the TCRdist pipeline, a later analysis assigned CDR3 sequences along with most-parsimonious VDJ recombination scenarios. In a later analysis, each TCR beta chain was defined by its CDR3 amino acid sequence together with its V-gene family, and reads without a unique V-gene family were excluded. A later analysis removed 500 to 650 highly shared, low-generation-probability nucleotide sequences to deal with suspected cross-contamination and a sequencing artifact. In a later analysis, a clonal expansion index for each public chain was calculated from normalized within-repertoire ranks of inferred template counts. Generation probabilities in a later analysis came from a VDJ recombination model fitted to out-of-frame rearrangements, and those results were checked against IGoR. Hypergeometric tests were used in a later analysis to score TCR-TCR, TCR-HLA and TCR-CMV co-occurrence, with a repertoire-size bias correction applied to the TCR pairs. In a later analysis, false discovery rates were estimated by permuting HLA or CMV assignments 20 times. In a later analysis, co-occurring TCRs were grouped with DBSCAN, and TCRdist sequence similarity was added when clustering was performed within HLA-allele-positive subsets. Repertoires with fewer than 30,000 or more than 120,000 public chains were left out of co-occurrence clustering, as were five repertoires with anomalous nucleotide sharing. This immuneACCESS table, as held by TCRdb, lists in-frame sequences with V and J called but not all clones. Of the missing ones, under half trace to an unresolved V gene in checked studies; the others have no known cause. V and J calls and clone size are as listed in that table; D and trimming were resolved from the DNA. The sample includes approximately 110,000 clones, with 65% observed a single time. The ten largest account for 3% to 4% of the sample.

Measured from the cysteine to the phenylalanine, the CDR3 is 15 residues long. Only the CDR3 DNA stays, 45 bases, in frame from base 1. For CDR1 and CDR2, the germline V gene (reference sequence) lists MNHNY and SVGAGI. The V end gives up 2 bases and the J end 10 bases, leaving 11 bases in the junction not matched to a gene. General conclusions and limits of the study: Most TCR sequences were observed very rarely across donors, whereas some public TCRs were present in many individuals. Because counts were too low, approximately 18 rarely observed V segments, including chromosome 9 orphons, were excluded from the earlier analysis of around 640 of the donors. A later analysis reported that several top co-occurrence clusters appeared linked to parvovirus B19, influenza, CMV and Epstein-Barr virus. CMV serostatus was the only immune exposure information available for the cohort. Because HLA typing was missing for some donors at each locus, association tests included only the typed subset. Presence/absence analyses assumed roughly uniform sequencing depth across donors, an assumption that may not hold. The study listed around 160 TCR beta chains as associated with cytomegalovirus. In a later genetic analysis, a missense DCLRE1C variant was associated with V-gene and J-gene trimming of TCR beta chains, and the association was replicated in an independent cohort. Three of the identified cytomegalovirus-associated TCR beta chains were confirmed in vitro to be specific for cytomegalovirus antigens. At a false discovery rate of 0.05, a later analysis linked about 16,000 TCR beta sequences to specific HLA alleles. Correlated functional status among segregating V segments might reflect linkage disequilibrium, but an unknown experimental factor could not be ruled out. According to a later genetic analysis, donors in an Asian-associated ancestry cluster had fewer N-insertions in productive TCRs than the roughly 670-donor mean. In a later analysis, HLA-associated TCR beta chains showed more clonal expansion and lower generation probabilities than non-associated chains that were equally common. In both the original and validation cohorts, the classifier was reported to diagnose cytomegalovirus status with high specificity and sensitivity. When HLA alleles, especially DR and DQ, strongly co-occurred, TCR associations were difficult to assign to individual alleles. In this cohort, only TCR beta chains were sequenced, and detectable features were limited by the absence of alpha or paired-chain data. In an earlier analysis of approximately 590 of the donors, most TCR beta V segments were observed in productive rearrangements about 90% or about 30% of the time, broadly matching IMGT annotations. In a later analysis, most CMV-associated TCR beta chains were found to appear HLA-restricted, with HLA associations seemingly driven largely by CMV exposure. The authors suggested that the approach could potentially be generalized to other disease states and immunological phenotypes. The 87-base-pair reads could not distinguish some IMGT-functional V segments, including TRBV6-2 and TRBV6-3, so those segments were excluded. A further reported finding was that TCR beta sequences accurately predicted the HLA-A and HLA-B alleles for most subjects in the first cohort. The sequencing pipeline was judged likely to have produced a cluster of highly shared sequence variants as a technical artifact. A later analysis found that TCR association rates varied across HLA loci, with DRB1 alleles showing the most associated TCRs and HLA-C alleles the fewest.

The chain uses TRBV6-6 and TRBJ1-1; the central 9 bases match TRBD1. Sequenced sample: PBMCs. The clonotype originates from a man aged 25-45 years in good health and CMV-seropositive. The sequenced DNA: TGTGCCAGCAGTTACCCCCCACAGGGGGCGCTTGGAGCTTTCTTT. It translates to CASSYPPQGALGAFF.